This TCR beta chain was identified during a study of shared clonotypes between healthy human individuals. The CDR3 is 15 amino acids. V lost 5 bases, J lost 7 bases, and 19 bases lay in between. The V gene's germline CDR1 is SGHVS and CDR2 FNYEAQ. Cells designated naive CD8 were CD45RO-negative and were positively selected for CCR7, with terminally differentiated effector memory CD45RA+ cells excluded. None of the donors, who were healthy HIV-negative adults, had recently had acute infections or vaccinations. Deep was the level at which the assay was run. Some clones are missing from TCRdb's copy, which holds only in-frame ones; the method was immunoSEQ multiplex PCR. Of roughly 570,000 clones detected, 98% appear once; the ten largest clones hold approximately 0.33%. This clone was recorded once.

The chain employs TRBV7-6 and TRBJ2-3; unclear D gene. Sequenced: naive CD8+ T cells sorted from blood. The sequence came from a man aged 25-40 years in good health. The CDR3 DNA sequence: TGTGCCAGCAGCCCCACGGTGTCCTCGATTCATACGCAGTATTTT. Protein sequence: CASSPTVSSIHTQYF.